The 26 T cell receptor beta chains listed next were all sequenced from one sample in a study of monozygotic twins with cystic fibrosis. Clones were sequenced by immunoSEQ multiplex PCR, and TCRdb holds only the in-frame ones, with some missing. The table lists roughly 23,000 clones, approximately 90% of them singletons. Sequencing input: blood. These receptors were obtained from a woman aged 25 to 39 with cystic fibrosis.

J is TRBJ1-4 and V is TRBV30; 8 bases agree with TRBD1. The V gene end was trimmed by 6 bases and the J gene end by 7 bases; junction bases not matched to a gene: 7. The germline V gene encodes CDR1 GTSNPN and CDR2 SVGIG (reference sequence). This CDR3 has 13 residues. CDR3 sequence: CACTGGVTEKLFF. CDR3 in DNA: TGTGCCTGTACAGGGGGGGTTACTGAAAAACTGTTTTTT. Full variable domain (missing parts from reference TRBV30 and TRBJ1-4): SQTIHQWPATLVQPVGSPLSLECTVEGTSNPNLYWYRQAAGRGLQLLFYSVGIGQISSEVPQNLSASRPQDRQFILSSKKLLLSDSGFYLCACTGGVTEKLFFGSGTQLSVL.

This clone appeared a few times. This chain joins TRBV11-2 and TRBJ2-2, with 10 bases fitting TRBD1. Germline trimming cut 5 bases from V and 7 bases from J; bases unmatched to any gene: 13. Germline V CDR1 and CDR2: SGHAT, FQNNGV. The length of the CDR3 is 17 residues. CDR3 DNA sequence: TGTGCCAGCAGCCATTGGCGAGGGACAGGGGAAGGCGGGGAGCTGTTTTTT. Translation: CASSHWRGTGEGGELFF.

The CDR3 reads CASSVGTGGGEKLFF. The CDR3 DNA follows: TGTGCCAGCAGCGTAGGGACAGGGGGCGGTGAAAAACTGTTTTTT. This chain links TRBV9 with TRBJ1-4; TRBD1 matches 11 bases. The V and J ends lost 0 bases and 7 bases, in that order; junction bases with no gene match: 2. The CDR3 is 15 amino acids. Germline CDR1 reads SGDLS; CDR2 reads YYNGEE.

The genes are TRBV19 and TRBJ2-7; 7 bases fit TRBD1. Germline lookup yields CDR1 LNHDA and CDR2 SQIVND (reference sequence). J was trimmed by 2 bases and V by 7 bases; bases with no gene match: 11. This CDR3 contains 15 residues. DNA of the CDR3: TGTGCCAGTAACTCAGACAGGGACGGAACCTACGAGCAGTACTTC. Protein product: CASNSDRDGTYEQYF.

V is TRBV30 and J is TRBJ1-2; TRBD1 is a possible D gene (5 bases). Germline lookup yields CDR1 GTSNPN and CDR2 SVGIG (reference sequence). Trimming shortened V by 3 bases and J by 0 bases, and 38 bases separated the two germline ends. The CDR3 length is 23 residues. DNA of the CDR3: TGTGCCTGGAGACGACCACTCCGGCACAGGATCCCCAGTTGGCCGATTACTAACTATGGCTACACCTTC. Translating it yields CAWRRPLRHRIPSWPITNYGYTF.

V and J are TRBV7-8 and TRBJ2-2; D possibly corresponds to TRBD2 (6 bases). CDR1 is SGHVS, CDR2 FQNEAQ, per germline. This CDR3 has 20 residues. V lost 1 base, J lost 0 bases, and 21 bases lay in between. The CDR3 DNA sequence: TGTGCCAGCAGCTTAGAGAGCGGAGGGTGGGTGTTCGCGAACACCGGGGAGCTGTTTTTT. Its translation: CASSLESGGWVFANTGELFF.

The chain is built from TRBV5-6 and TRBJ1-4; possible D gene TRBD1, 5 bases. This CDR3 has 15 amino acids. Germline CDR1 reads SGHDT; CDR2 reads YYEEEE. Trimming shortened V by 5 bases and J by 8 bases, and 19 bases separated the two germline ends. The CDR3, as DNA: TGTGCCAGCAGTCTCGCGCCAGGGACCAGGGAAAAACTGTTTTTT. Translated: CASSLAPGTREKLFF. Combining the CDR3 with reference TRBV5-6 and TRBJ1-4 gives the whole variable domain DAGVTQSPTHLIKTRGQQVTLRCSPKSGHDTVSWYQQALGQGPQFIFQYYEEEERQRGNFPDRFSGHQFPNYSSELNVNALLLGDSALYLCASSLAPGTREKLFFGSGTQLSVL.

The chain recombines TRBV15 with TRBJ2-1; the D gene is possibly TRBD2 (5 bases). Looked up from germline, CDR1 is LNHNV and CDR2 is YYDKDF (reference sequence). The CDR3 is 14 amino acids. V was pared by 6 bases and J by 0 bases, with 9 bases between. The CDR3 here is CATSTRGSYNEQFF. As DNA, the CDR3 is TGTGCCACCAGTACCCGGGGCTCCTACAATGAGCAGTTCTTC.

The rearrangement uses TRBV19 and TRBJ1-1; D unclear. Germline lookup yields CDR1 LNHDA and CDR2 SQIVND (reference sequence). The CDR3 has 17 residues. The ends were cut back, 5 bases at V and 0 bases at J, with 19 bases in the middle. The CDR3 DNA reads TGTGCCAGTAGTTTCGATGGCTCGGCGAGAGTGAACACTGAAGCTTTCTTT. This gives the protein CASSFDGSARVNTEAFF.

This chain connects TRBV11-2 to TRBJ2-3; D unresolved. Per germline, CDR1 SGHAT and CDR2 FQNNGV. The CDR3 loop spans 12 amino acids. V shed 0 bases and J shed 4 bases, with 2 bases lying between them. CDR3 region: CASSLDPDTQYF. CDR3 bases: TGTGCCAGCAGCTTAGACCCAGATACGCAGTATTTT.

This clone was recorded a few times. The CDR3 loop is CASSPTRDRPTPLHF. The CDR3 nucleotides are TGTGCCAGTAGTCCCACCAGGGACAGGCCGACACCCCTCCACTTT. The chain combines TRBV19 with TRBJ1-6; 8 bases fit TRBD1. V gave up 5 bases and J gave up 11 bases; unmatched junction bases: 11. From germline, CDR1 is LNHDA and CDR2 SQIVND (reference sequence). This CDR3 contains 15 residues.

The V and J genes are TRBV28 and TRBJ2-4; D perhaps matches TRBD1 (5 bases). Germline CDR1 is MDHEN and CDR2 is SYDVKM. The CDR3 is made up of 14 amino acids. V shed 5 bases and J shed 3 bases, with 11 bases lying between them. CDR3 nucleotide sequence: TGTGCCAGCAGTATCACAGGACGCAAAAACATTCAGTACTTC. Translating it yields CASSITGRKNIQYF.

The rearrangement links TRBV29-1 to TRBJ2-5; 9 bases align to TRBD1. In germline, CDR1 is SQVTM, CDR2 ANQGSEA. The trim removed 3 bases at V and 5 bases at J, leaving 1 base unmatched. The CDR3 loop spans 12 amino acids. The CDR3 DNA reads TGCAGCGTTGACGACAGGGGGGAGACCCAGTACTTC. Its protein is CSVDDRGETQYF.

The rearrangement uses TRBV11-2 and TRBJ2-5; TRBD1 matches 10 bases. The CDR3 contains 17 residues. J was trimmed by 0 bases and V by 1 base; bases with no gene match: 5. CDR1 SGHAT and CDR2 FQNNGV come from the germline V gene. The CDR3 DNA reads as TGTGCCAGCAGCTTAGTCCTGGACAGGGGGTACCAAGAGACCCAGTACTTC. Its translation: CASSLVLDRGYQETQYF.

The rearrangement uses TRBV28 and TRBJ2-7; 8 positions agree with TRBD1. The CDR3 covers 20 residues. Germline CDR1 reads MDHEN; CDR2 reads SYDVKM. The J segment lost 7 bases and the V segment lost 2 bases, leaving 25 bases of the junction unmatched. In DNA form, the CDR3 reads TGTGCCAGCAGTTTAACTTCGTGGGGTCCATTGGCAGGGGGCTACCCGGAGCAGTACTTC. The encoded protein is CASSLTSWGPLAGGYPEQYF.

The gene calls are TRBV7-2 and TRBJ1-1; a weak D match, TRBD1 (6 bases). CDR1 and CDR2 from the germline V gene are SGHTA and FQGNSA. The CDR3 is made up of 13 amino acids. V lost 6 bases and J lost 2, with 10 bases in between. The CDR3 region has the DNA TGTGCCAGCAGATTACAGGGTAACACTGAAGCTTTCTTT. This sequence encodes CASRLQGNTEAFF.

The rearrangement joins TRBV27 to TRBJ1-1; D gene uncertain. Germline CDR1 reads MNHEY; CDR2 reads SMNVEV (reference sequence). V shed 8 bases and J shed 4 bases, with 14 bases lying between them. The CDR3 is made up of 13 amino acids. This CDR3 is CASFGRAGTEAFF. CDR3 coding DNA: TGTGCCAGCTTCGGGCGGGCGGGCACTGAAGCTTTCTTT.

V usage is TRBV19 and J usage is TRBJ2-2, with 9 bases lining up with TRBD1. Unmatched junction bases numbered 5, after V lost 1 base and J lost 5 bases. The CDR3 length is 16 residues. The germline V gene has CDR1 LNHDA and CDR2 SQIVND (reference sequence). The CDR3 loop is CASSIVGQGKTGELFF. The CDR3 DNA is TGTGCCAGTAGTATAGTGGGACAGGGAAAAACCGGGGAGCTGTTTTTT.

This clone showed up just once. J is TRBJ2-5 and V is TRBV12-5, with D possibly being TRBD2 (5 bases). Germline lookup yields CDR1 LGHNT and CDR2 FRNRAP. The V gene lost 5 bases and the J gene lost 5 bases, with 18 bases spanning the gap. The CDR3 contains 15 residues. CDR3 nucleotide sequence: TGTGCTAGTGGTACCGGGGTCACCACGCGGGAGACCCAGTACTTC. Translated: CASGTGVTTRETQYF.

The chain employs TRBV4-1 and TRBJ2-7; tentatively, D is TRBD1 (6 bases). The CDR3 length is 16 residues. Germline-derived CDR1 and CDR2 are MGHRA and YSYEKL. Trimming took off 4 bases at V and 3 bases at J, with 19 bases between the two ends. CDR3 DNA sequence: TGCGCCAGCAGCCGCCGAGATCCGGGACATTGCTACGAGCAGTACTTC. The encoded protein is CASSRRDPGHCYEQYF.

The chain employs TRBV27 and TRBJ2-1, with 7 bases aligning to TRBD1. There are 13 residues in the CDR3. V shed 2 bases, J shed 5 bases, and the junction held 0 bases outside the gene matches. Germline V gives CDR1 MNHEY, CDR2 SMNVEV (reference sequence). This CDR3 is CASSLGTDNEQFF. CDR3 nucleotides: TGTGCCAGCAGTTTAGGGACAGACAATGAGCAGTTCTTC.

The chain carries TRBV19 and TRBJ2-7; 8 nucleotides line up with TRBD1. Germline trimming cut 5 bases from V and 3 bases from J; bases unmatched to any gene: 6. This CDR3 spans 14 amino acids. The germline gives CDR1 LNHDA, CDR2 SQIVND (reference sequence). In DNA form, the CDR3 reads TGTGCCAGTAGTCCTGGGACAGGTATCTACGAGCAGTACTTC. It yields the protein CASSPGTGIYEQYF.

This sequence joins TRBV9 and TRBJ1-3; D unresolved. The CDR3 length is 17 residues. Germline loops: CDR1 SGDLS, CDR2 YYNGEE. V was clipped by 4 bases and J by 4 bases, with 21 bases between them. The CDR3 bases are TGTGCCAGCAGCTCTACCAGTCTCACTACCCAAGGAAACACCATATATTTT. It specifies CASSSTSLTTQGNTIYF.

V is TRBV18 and J is TRBJ2-1, with D uncertain. CDR3 length: 15 amino acids. In germline, CDR1 is KGHSH, CDR2 LQKENI. Deletions cut 8 bases from V and 6 bases from J, with 20 bases between. CDR3 sequence: CASVGTALIGNEQFF. The CDR3 bases are TGTGCCAGCGTAGGTACGGCCCTCATCGGCAATGAGCAGTTCTTC. Drawing the rest from reference TRBV18 and TRBJ2-1, the complete variable domain is NAGVMQNPRHLVRRRGQEARLRCSPMKGHSHVYWYRQLPEEGLKFMVYLQKENIIDESGMPKERFSAEFPKEGPSILRIQQVVRGDSAAYFCASVGTALIGNEQFFGPGTRLTVL.

The V call is TRBV5-1, the J call TRBJ1-4; perhaps TRBD1 as D (5 bases). This CDR3 is 17 amino acids long. In germline, CDR1 is SGHRS, CDR2 YFSETQ. V lost 1 base and J 0 bases, leaving 13 bases between the germline ends. Here the CDR3 reads CASSLTGQTSTNEKLFF. The CDR3 region has the DNA TGCGCCAGCAGCTTGACGGGGCAGACTTCAACTAATGAAAAACTGTTTTTT.

This clone has just one count. This chain links TRBV27 with TRBJ1-2, with 9 positions matching TRBD1. The CDR3 totals 15 residues. V was pared by 5 bases and J by 1 base, with 5 bases of the junction left unmatched. Germline assignment: CDR1 MNHEY and CDR2 SMNVEV (reference sequence). The CDR3 region is CASSQQGAINYGYTF. As DNA, the CDR3 is TGTGCCAGCAGTCAACAGGGGGCGATTAACTATGGCTACACCTTC.